Below are 27 T cell receptor beta chains sequenced from a single sample in a study of blood T cell repertoires in COVID-19. Measured with immunoSEQ multiplex PCR; TCRdb has only the in-frame clones, and not every one. In the table there are approximately 24,000 clones, approximately 82% of which are singletons. Source material: peripheral blood. The receptors derive from a human donor in a cohort sampled during active COVID-19.

This chain joins TRBV18 and TRBJ2-1, with TRBD2 matching 12 bases. The ends lost 0 bases at V and 7 bases at J; junction bases unmatched: 4. CDR1 KGHSH and CDR2 LQKENI come from the germline V gene. This CDR3 comprises 16 residues. CDR3 sequence (DNA): TGTGCCAGCTCACCACCGGGGACTAGCGGGTGGAATGAGCAGTTCTTC. Translated, it gives CASSPPGTSGWNEQFF.

The V gene is TRBV4-3, the J gene TRBJ2-3; 7 bases match TRBD1. The germline CDR1 and CDR2 sequences are LGHNA and YSLEER. The ends lost 1 base at V and 2 bases at J; junction bases unmatched: 3. This CDR3 region has 15 residues. DNA of the CDR3: TGCGCCAGCAGCCAAGTCAGGGGGTTCACAGATACGCAGTATTTT. Encoded protein: CASSQVRGFTDTQYF.

The J gene is TRBJ2-3, the V gene TRBV20-1; 9 bases map to TRBD1. The length of the CDR3 is 14 residues. Germline CDR1 and CDR2: DFQATT and SNEGSKA (reference sequence). The J segment lost 5 bases and the V segment lost 4 bases, leaving 7 bases of the junction unmatched. The CDR3 is CSATDRGSGDTQYF. In nucleotides, the CDR3 is TGCAGTGCTACTGACAGGGGGTCTGGAGATACGCAGTATTTT.

The count of this clone is one. V is TRBV6-2 or TRBV6-3 and J is TRBJ2-3; 12 nucleotides line up with TRBD2. J gave up 4 bases and V 6 bases, and 8 bases lay outside the gene matches. In germline, CDR1 is MNHEY, CDR2 SVGEGT. This CDR3 is built from 16 residues. CDR3 sequence: CASSPLAGGPADTQYF. The DNA of the CDR3 is TGTGCCAGCAGCCCTCTAGCGGGGGGGCCCGCAGATACGCAGTATTTT.

Only one count was recorded for this clone. The V call is TRBV6-5, the J call TRBJ1-5; 9 bases line up with TRBD1. V shed 5 bases and J 6 bases; nucleotides not matched to a gene: 5. The germline V gene has CDR1 MNHEY and CDR2 SVGAGI. This CDR3 region has 14 residues. The CDR3 sequence: CASSRQGGGQPQHF. CDR3 coding DNA: TGTGCCAGCAGTAGACAGGGGGGGGGTCAGCCCCAGCATTTT.

The chain joins TRBV28 to TRBJ2-1, with D unresolved. CDR1 is MDHEN, CDR2 SYDVKM, per germline. V lost 8 bases and J 3 bases, leaving 11 bases between the germline ends. The CDR3 extends over 13 amino acids. The CDR3 DNA is TGTGCCAGCGGTCCAGAAAACTACAATGAGCAGTTCTTC. This encodes CASGPENYNEQFF.

The chain is built from TRBV7-6 and TRBJ2-7, with 10 positions matching TRBD2. The CDR3 is 15 amino acids. V lost 5 bases and J lost 5; bases outside the gene matches: 9. Germline V gene sequence: CDR1 SGHVS, CDR2 FNYEAQ. The CDR3 DNA reads TGTGCCAGCAGCCGAACCTATAGCGGGGGGAACGAGCAGTACTTC. Translation gives CASSRTYSGGNEQYF. The full variable domain, rest sourced from reference TRBV7-6 and TRBJ2-7, is GAGVSQSPRYKVTKRGQDVALRCDPISGHVSLYWYRQALGQGPEFLTYFNYEAQQDKSGLPNDRFSAERPEGSISTLTIQRTEQRDSAMYRCASSRTYSGGNEQYFGPGTRLTVT.

V is TRBV2 and J is TRBJ2-3, with 8 positions matching TRBD2. Germline loops: CDR1 SNHLY, CDR2 FYNNEI. The J segment lost 2 bases and the V segment lost 4 bases, leaving 5 bases of the junction unmatched. This CDR3 is 15 amino acids long. The CDR3 DNA sequence: TGTGCCAGCAGTGGTCTAGCGGGTCCCACAGATACGCAGTATTTT. Translating gives CASSGLAGPTDTQYF.

The sample holds one count of this clone. The genes are TRBV4-3 and TRBJ1-2; tentatively, D is TRBD1 (6 bases). This CDR3 region has 16 residues. CDR1 and CDR2 from the germline V gene are LGHNA and YSLEER. V lost 0 bases and J 7 bases, leaving 18 bases between the germline ends. The CDR3 sequence: CASSQDVTGQLSGYTF. The DNA of the CDR3 is TGCGCCAGCAGCCAAGACGTGACAGGACAACTTTCTGGCTACACCTTC.

The genes are TRBV5-5 and TRBJ2-1; D perhaps matches TRBD2 (6 bases). Germline V lookup: CDR1 SGHKS, CDR2 YYEKEE (reference sequence). Trimming pared 4 bases from V and 9 bases from J, leaving 17 bases between. The CDR3 has 14 amino acids. The DNA for the CDR3 is TGTGCCAGCAGCCCCTCGACTAGTTTCTCTGAGCAGTTCTTC. Translation gives CASSPSTSFSEQFF.

The chain is built from TRBV18 and TRBJ2-6, with D possibly TRBD2 on 6 matching bases. The length of the CDR3 is 15 residues. Germline-derived CDR1 and CDR2 are KGHSH and LQKENI. Trimming removed 4 bases from V and 4 bases from J, with 11 bases in between. The CDR3 spells CASSLAGLGANVLTF. The CDR3 region has the DNA TGTGCCAGCTCACTGGCGGGGCTAGGGGCCAACGTCCTGACTTTC.

The chain has TRBV12-5 and TRBJ1-5, with D hard to call. CDR3 length: 17 amino acids. The V and J ends lost 4 bases and 1 base respectively, with 17 bases between them. Germline V gives CDR1 LGHNT, CDR2 FRNRAP. The CDR3 is CASGSKRRGSSNQPQHF. The CDR3 coding sequence is TGTGCTAGTGGTTCGAAGCGCCGGGGTTCGAGCAATCAGCCCCAGCATTTT.

This chain joins TRBV5-1 and TRBJ2-7; 10 bases match TRBD2. V dropped 1 base and J dropped 7; count of bases not matched to a gene: 8. Germline V CDR1 and CDR2: SGHRS, YFSETQ. The CDR3 runs 15 residues. In nucleotides, the CDR3 is TGCGCCAGCAGCTTGATCCCCGGACTAGCGGATGAGCAGTACTTC. Protein product: CASSLIPGLADEQYF.

The chain combines TRBV30 with TRBJ1-3, with 7 bases fitting TRBD1. Germline loops: CDR1 GTSNPN, CDR2 SVGIG (reference sequence). The CDR3 length is 14 residues. With 0 bases clipped from V and 1 base from J, the junction kept 0 bases outside the gene matches. The CDR3 region is CAWSVQGSGNTIYF. The CDR3, as DNA: TGTGCCTGGAGTGTACAGGGGTCTGGAAACACCATATATTTT.

V and J are TRBV13 and TRBJ1-4; 10 bases agree with TRBD1. This CDR3 has 17 amino acids. Trimming took 5 bases from V and 8 from J; bases not matched to a gene: 14. CDR1 is PRHDT and CDR2 is FYEKMQ in the germline V gene (reference sequence). The CDR3 coding sequence is TGTGCCAGCAGCCTTGGACAGGGGGGTCTTTTAGAGGAAAAACTGTTTTTT. As protein: CASSLGQGGLLEEKLFF.

The chain is built from TRBV28 and TRBJ1-2, with D perhaps matching TRBD1 (5 bases). Deletions cut 6 bases from V and 4 bases from J, with 12 bases between. The CDR3 runs to 13 residues. Germline assignment: CDR1 MDHEN and CDR2 SYDVKM. In DNA form, the CDR3 reads TGTGCCAGCAGGCCACGGGGGGGCTATGGCTACACCTTC. Amino acids: CASRPRGGYGYTF.

The chain combines TRBV7-2 with TRBJ2-1, with 7 positions matching TRBD2. The CDR3 contains 14 residues. V lost 5 bases to trimming and J lost 4 bases; unmatched junction nucleotides: 5. The germline V gene encodes CDR1 SGHTA and CDR2 FQGNSA. This CDR3 reads CASSPGGTYNEQFF. DNA of the CDR3: TGTGCCAGCAGCCCCGGGGGGACGTACAATGAGCAGTTCTTC.

The gene calls are TRBV3-1 (or the pseudogene TRBV3-2) and TRBJ1-5, with 7 bases that match TRBD1. Germline V CDR1 and CDR2: LGHDT, YNNKEL (reference sequence). The V and J ends lost 6 bases and 7 bases, in that order; junction bases with no gene match: 6. This CDR3 region has 13 residues. CDR3 nucleotides: TGTGCCAGCAGTCCGACAGGGTGGCAGCCCCAGCATTTT. Protein product: CASSPTGWQPQHF.

This clone is a singleton in its sample. The V gene is TRBV5-6, the J gene TRBJ1-4; D is ambiguous. This CDR3 has 16 residues. In germline, CDR1 is SGHDT, CDR2 YYEEEE. Trimming cost V 1 base and J 4 bases, with 14 bases left between them. The CDR3 DNA reads as TGTGCCAGCAGCTTGTACGAGGCCGGGGATAATGAAAAACTGTTTTTT. The encoded protein is CASSLYEAGDNEKLFF.

V usage is TRBV19 and J usage is TRBJ2-1; 9 nucleotides match TRBD1. V was clipped by 1 base and J by 4 bases; unmatched bases: 8. The CDR3 totals 17 residues. Per the germline V gene, CDR1 is LNHDA and CDR2 is SQIVND (reference sequence). CDR3 DNA: TGTGCCAGTAGTATAGGATTGGGACAGGGCTGGTACAATGAGCAGTTCTTC. It codes for CASSIGLGQGWYNEQFF.

This clone was detected only a few times. The chain recombines TRBV7-9 with TRBJ2-7; D might be TRBD1 (5 bases). Between the trimmed V and J ends, which lost 8 bases and 0 bases, there was a span of 8 bases. Looked up from germline, CDR1 is SEHNR and CDR2 is FQNEAQ (reference sequence). This CDR3 is built from 12 residues. The DNA of the CDR3 is TGTGCCAGCTTAGGGGCCTCCTACGAGCAGTACTTC. It codes for CASLGASYEQYF.

The count of this clone is one. V and J are TRBV7-8 and TRBJ2-2; D unclear. The germline V gene has CDR1 SGHVS and CDR2 FQNEAQ. The CDR3 runs to 14 residues. V gave up 1 base and J gave up 4 bases, with 7 bases separating them. The CDR3, as DNA: TGTGCCAGCAGCTTAGTAGTCCTCACCGGGGAGCTGTTTTTT. Protein product: CASSLVVLTGELFF.

The chain recombines TRBV7-8 with TRBJ1-2; 9 nucleotides line up with TRBD1. V shed 5 bases, J shed 5 bases, and the junction held 9 bases outside the gene matches. Germline-derived CDR1 and CDR2 are SGHVS and FQNEAQ. CDR3 length equals 15 residues. The CDR3 reads CASSGAGTGNYGYTF. The CDR3 nucleotides read TGTGCCAGCAGCGGAGCCGGGACAGGGAATTATGGCTACACCTTC.

The chain is built from TRBV6-6 and TRBJ2-7, with D tentatively TRBD2 (6 bases). Germline CDR1 is MNHNY and CDR2 is SVGAGI (reference sequence). The CDR3 runs to 14 residues. With 11 bases removed from V and 2 bases from J, the gap between germline ends came to 19 bases. The chain's CDR3 is CACSDLGGTYEQYF. The CDR3 DNA reads as TGTGCCTGCTCAGACCTCGGAGGGACCTACGAGCAGTACTTC.

The rearrangement links TRBV5-8 to TRBJ2-5; 7 bases match TRBD1. CDR3 size: 12 residues. In germline, CDR1 is SGHTS, CDR2 YDEGEE. Trimming cost V 5 bases and J 4 bases; bases outside gene matches: 2. The CDR3 region has the DNA TGTGCCAGCAGAACAGGGGTAGAGACCCAGTACTTC. This gives the protein CASRTGVETQYF.

This chain links TRBV5-1 with TRBJ1-1, with a possible D match to TRBD1 (5 bases). Germline V gene sequence: CDR1 SGHRS, CDR2 YFSETQ. The CDR3 contains 14 residues. V was shortened by 4 bases and J by 6 bases, with 16 bases between the two germline ends. CDR3 in DNA: TGCGCCAGCAGCATTCTGACAGTAGGGGCTGAAGCTTTCTTT. Translating it yields CASSILTVGAEAFF. The whole variable domain, remainder taken from reference TRBV5-1 and TRBJ1-1, is KAGVTQTPRYLIKTRGQQVTLSCSPISGHRSVSWYQQTPGQGLQFLFEYFSETQRNKGNFPGRFSGRQFSNSRSEMNVSTLELGDSALYLCASSILTVGAEAFFGQGTRLTVV.

The J gene is TRBJ2-7, the V gene TRBV27, with a possible D match to TRBD1 (6 bases). V lost 1 base and J 4 bases, leaving 14 bases between the germline ends. Germline V gives CDR1 MNHEY, CDR2 SMNVEV (reference sequence). CDR3 size: 15 residues. CDR3 amino acids: CASSLFPGRGYEQYF. CDR3 DNA sequence: TGTGCCAGCAGTTTATTCCCGGGCAGGGGATACGAGCAGTACTTC.